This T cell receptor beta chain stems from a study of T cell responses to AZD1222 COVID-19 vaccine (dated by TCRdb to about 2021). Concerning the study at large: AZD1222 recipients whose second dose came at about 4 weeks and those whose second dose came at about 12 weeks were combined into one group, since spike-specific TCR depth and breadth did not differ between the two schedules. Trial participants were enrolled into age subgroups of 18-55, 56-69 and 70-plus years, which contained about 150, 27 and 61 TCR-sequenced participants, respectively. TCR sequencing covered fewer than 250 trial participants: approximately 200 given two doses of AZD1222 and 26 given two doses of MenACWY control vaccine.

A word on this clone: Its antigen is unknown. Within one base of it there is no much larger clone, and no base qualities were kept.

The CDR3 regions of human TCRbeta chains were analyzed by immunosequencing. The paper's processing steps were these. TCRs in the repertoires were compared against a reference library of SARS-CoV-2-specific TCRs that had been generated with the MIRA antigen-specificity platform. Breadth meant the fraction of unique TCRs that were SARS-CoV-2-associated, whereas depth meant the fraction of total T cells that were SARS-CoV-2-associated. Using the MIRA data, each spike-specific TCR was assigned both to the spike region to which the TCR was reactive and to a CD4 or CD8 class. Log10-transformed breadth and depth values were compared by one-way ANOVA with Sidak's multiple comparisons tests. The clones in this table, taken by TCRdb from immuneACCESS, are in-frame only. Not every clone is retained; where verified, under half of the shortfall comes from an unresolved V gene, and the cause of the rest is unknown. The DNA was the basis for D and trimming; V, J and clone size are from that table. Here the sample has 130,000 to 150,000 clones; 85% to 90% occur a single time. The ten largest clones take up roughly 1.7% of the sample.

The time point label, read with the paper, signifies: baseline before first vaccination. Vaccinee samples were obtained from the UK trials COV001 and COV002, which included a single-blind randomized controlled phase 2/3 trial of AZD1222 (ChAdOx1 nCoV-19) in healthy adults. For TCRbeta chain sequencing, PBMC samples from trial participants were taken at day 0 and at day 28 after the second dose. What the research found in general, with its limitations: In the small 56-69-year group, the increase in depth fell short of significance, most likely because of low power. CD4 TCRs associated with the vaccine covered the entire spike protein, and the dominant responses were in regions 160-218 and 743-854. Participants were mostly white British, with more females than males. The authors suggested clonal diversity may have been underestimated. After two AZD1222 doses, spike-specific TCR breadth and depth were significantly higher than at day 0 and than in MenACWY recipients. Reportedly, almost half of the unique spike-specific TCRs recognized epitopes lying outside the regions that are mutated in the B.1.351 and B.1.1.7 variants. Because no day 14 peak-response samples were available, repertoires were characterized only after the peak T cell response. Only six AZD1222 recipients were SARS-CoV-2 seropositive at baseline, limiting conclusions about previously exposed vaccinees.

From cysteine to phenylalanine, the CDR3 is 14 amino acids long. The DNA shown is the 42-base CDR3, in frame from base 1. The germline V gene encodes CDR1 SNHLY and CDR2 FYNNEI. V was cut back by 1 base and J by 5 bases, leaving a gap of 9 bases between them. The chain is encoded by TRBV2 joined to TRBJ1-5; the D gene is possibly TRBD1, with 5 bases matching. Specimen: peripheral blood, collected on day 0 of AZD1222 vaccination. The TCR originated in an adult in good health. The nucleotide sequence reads TGTGCCAGCAGTGAAGAGGCAGGGCATCAGCCCCAGCATTTT. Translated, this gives CASSEEAGHQPQHF.